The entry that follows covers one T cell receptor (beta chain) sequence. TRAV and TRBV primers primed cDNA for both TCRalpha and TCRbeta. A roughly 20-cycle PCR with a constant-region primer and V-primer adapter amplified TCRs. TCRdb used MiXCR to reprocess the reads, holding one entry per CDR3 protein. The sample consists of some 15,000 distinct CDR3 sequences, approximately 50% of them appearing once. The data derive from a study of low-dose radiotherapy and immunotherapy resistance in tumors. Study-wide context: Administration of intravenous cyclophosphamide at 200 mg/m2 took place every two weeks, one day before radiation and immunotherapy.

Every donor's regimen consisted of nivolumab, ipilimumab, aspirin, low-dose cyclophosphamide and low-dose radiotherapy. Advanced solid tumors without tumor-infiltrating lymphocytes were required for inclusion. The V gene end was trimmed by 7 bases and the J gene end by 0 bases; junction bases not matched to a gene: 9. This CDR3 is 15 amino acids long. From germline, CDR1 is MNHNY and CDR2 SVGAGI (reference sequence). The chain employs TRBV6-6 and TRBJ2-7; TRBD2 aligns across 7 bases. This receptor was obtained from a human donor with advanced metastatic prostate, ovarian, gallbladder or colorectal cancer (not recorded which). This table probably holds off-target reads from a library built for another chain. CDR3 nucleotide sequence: TGTGCCAGCACTCCCAGCGGGGCCCGCTCCTACGAGCAGTACTTC. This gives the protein CASTPSGARSYEQYF.